This TCR beta chain was captured in a study of blood T cell repertoires in COVID-19. For the study at large: Sites in the United States, Italy and Spain provided acute and convalescent COVID-19 samples.

This table comes from immunoSEQ multiplex PCR, and its TCRdb copy is limited to in-frame clones, with some not included. Of over 350,000 clones listed, more than 75% were seen once; the top ten hold 10%. Two negative PCRs, clearance, or symptom resolution had been documented for recovered Cohort 3 donors. V gave up 2 bases and J gave up 6 bases; unmatched junction bases: 4. This CDR3 region has 14 residues. Germline V gene data show CDR1 as SGHVS and CDR2 as FNYEAQ. Source material: PBMCs or T cells enriched from blood (not recorded which). The chain is built from TRBV7-6 and TRBJ1-1, with 9 bases fitting TRBD1. The receptor was derived from a woman aged 50 to 60 who had recovered from COVID-19. The CDR3 region is CASSLTGGRAEAFF. The CDR3 DNA is TGTGCCAGCAGCTTAACAGGGGGCAGGGCTGAAGCTTTCTTT. Full variable domain (missing parts from reference TRBV7-6 and TRBJ1-1): GAGVSQSPRYKVTKRGQDVALRCDPISGHVSLYWYRQALGQGPEFLTYFNYEAQQDKSGLPNDRFSAERPEGSISTLTIQRTEQRDSAMYRCASSLTGGRAEAFFGQGTRLTVV.